This entry concerns a single T cell receptor (beta chain). The antigen is unknown. Trimming took 7 bases from V and 3 from J; bases not matched to a gene: 7. Germline assignment: CDR1 SGHDN and CDR2 FVKESK. This CDR3 comprises 14 residues. This specimen belongs to a study of cytomegalovirus exposure and HLA in healthy donors. Study outcomes and limitations: Rarity marked most TCR sequences, yet some public TCRs occurred in many donors.

13 Jbeta primers and 60 Vbeta primers were used for the PCR. The repertoire was sequenced with immunoSEQ multiplex PCR; TCRdb's copy has only in-frame clones and lacks some. Among approximately 170,000 clones listed, 70% to 80% were seen once. This sequence joins TRBV14 and TRBJ2-3; 7 nucleotides agree with TRBD2. Sequencing input: PBMCs. The clonotype comes from a woman aged 45-65 years in good health and CMV-seronegative. CDR3 sequence reads: CASTGARETDTQYF. The CDR3 DNA follows: TGTGCCAGCACCGGCGCGCGGGAGACAGATACGCAGTATTTT. Drawing the rest from reference TRBV14 and TRBJ2-3, the complete variable domain is EAGVTQFPSHSVIEKGQTVTLRCDPISGHDNLYWYRRVMGKEIKFLLHFVKESKQDESGMPNNRFLAERTGGTYSTLKVQPAELEDSGVYFCASTGARETDTQYFGPGTRLTVL.